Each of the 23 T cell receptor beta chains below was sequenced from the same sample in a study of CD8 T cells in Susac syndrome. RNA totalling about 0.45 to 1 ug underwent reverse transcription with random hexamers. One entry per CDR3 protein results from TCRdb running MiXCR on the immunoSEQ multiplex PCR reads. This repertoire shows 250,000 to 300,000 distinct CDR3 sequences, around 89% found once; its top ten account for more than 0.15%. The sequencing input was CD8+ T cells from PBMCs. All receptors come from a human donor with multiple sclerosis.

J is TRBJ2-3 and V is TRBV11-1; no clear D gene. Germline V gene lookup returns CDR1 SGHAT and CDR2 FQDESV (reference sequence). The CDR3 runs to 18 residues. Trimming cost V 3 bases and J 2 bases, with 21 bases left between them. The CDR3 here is CASSLFQATGTITDTQYF. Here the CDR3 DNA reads TGTGCCAGCAGCTTGTTTCAAGCGACGGGCACGATCACAGATACGCAGTATTTT.

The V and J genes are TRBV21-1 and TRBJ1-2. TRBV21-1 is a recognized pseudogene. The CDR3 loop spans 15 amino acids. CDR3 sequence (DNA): TGTGCCAGCAGCAAAGGGCCGGGAGTCCTTTATGGCTACACCTTC. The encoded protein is CASSKGPGVLYGYTF.

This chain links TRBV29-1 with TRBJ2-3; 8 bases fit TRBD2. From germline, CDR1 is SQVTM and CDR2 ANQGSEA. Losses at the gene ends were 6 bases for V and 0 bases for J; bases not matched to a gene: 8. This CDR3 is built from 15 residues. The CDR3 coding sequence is TGCAGCGTCCGAACGACTAGCGTGAGCACAGATACGCAGTATTTT. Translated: CSVRTTSVSTDTQYF.

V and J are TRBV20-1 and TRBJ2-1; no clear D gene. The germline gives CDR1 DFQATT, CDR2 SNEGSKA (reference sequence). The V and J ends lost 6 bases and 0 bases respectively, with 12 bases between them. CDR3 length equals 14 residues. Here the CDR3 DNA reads TGCAGTGCCAAGGGCGAGAGCTCCTACAATGAGCAGTTCTTC. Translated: CSAKGESSYNEQFF.

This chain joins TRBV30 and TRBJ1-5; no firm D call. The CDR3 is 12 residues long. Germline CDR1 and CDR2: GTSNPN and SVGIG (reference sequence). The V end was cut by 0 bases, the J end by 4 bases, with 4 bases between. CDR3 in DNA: TGTGCCTGGAGTGTACGGAATCAGCCCCAGCATTTT. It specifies CAWSVRNQPQHF.

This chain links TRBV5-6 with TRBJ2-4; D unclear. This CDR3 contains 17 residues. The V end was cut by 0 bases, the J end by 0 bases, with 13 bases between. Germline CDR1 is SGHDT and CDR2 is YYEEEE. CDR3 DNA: TGTGCCAGCAGCTTGGAGACGGATAGCCTAGCCAAAAACATTCAGTACTTC. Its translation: CASSLETDSLAKNIQYF. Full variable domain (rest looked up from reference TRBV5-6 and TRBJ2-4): DAGVTQSPTHLIKTRGQQVTLRCSPKSGHDTVSWYQQALGQGPQFIFQYYEEEERQRGNFPDRFSGHQFPNYSSELNVNALLLGDSALYLCASSLETDSLAKNIQYFGAGTRLSVL.

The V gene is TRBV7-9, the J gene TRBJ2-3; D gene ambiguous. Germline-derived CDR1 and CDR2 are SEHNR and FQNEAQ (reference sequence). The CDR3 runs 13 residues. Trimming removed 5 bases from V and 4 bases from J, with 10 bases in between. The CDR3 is CASSLPVSDTQYF. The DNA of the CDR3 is TGTGCCAGCAGCCTACCCGTCTCAGATACGCAGTATTTT.

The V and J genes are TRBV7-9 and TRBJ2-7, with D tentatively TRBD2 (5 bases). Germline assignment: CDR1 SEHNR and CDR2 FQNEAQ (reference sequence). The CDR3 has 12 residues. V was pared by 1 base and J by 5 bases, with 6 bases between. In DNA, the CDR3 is TGTGCCAGCAGCTTAGGGCGGGACGAGCAGTACTTC. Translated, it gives CASSLGRDEQYF.

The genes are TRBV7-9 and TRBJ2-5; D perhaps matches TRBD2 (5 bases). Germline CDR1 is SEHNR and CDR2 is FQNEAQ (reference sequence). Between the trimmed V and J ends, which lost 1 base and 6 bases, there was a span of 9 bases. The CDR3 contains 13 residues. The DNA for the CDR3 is TGTGCCAGCAGCTTAGGAAGGGAGAAGACCCAGTACTTC. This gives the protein CASSLGREKTQYF.

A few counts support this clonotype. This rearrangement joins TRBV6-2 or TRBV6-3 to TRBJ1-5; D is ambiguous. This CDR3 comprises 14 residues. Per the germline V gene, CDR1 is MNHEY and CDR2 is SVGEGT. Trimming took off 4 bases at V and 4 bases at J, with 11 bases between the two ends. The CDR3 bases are TGTGCCAGCAGTTGGGGAGAGGAGAATCAGCCCCAGCATTTT. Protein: CASSWGEENQPQHF.

As DNA, the CDR3 is TGTGCCAGCAGCTTAGAAGTGGGAGAGGGGCCCTCCTACGAGCAGTACTTC. Translating gives CASSLEVGEGPSYEQYF. The chain is built from TRBV7-6 and TRBJ2-7; D could derive from TRBD1 or TRBD2 (5 bases each). Trimming shortened V by 1 base and J by 0 bases, and 16 bases separated the two germline ends. The CDR3 has 17 amino acids. In germline, CDR1 is SGHVS, CDR2 FNYEAQ.

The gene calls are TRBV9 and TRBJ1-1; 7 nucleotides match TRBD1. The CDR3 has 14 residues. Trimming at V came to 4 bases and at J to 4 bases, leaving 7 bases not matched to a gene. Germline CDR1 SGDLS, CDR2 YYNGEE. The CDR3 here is CASSFDRAGTEAFF. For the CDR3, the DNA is TGTGCCAGCAGCTTCGACAGGGCTGGCACTGAAGCTTTCTTT.

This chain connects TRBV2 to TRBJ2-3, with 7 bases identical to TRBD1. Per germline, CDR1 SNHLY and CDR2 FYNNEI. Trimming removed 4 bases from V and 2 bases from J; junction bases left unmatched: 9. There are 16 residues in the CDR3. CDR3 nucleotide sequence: TGTGCCAGCAGTGGATATGTGGGACAGCACACAGATACGCAGTATTTT. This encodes CASSGYVGQHTDTQYF.

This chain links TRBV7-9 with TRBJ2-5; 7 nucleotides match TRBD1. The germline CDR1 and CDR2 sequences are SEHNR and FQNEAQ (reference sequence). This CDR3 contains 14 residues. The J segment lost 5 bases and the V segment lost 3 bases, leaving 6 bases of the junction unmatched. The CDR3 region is CASSFRDRRETQYF. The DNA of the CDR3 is TGTGCCAGCAGCTTCAGGGACAGACGGGAGACCCAGTACTTC.

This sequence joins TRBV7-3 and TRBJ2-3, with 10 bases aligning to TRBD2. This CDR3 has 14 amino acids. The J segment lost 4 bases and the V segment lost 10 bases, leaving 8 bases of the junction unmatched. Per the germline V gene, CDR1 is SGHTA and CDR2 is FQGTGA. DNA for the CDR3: TGTGCCACGGCCAGGCTAGCGGGAGCAGATACGCAGTATTTT. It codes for CATARLAGADTQYF.

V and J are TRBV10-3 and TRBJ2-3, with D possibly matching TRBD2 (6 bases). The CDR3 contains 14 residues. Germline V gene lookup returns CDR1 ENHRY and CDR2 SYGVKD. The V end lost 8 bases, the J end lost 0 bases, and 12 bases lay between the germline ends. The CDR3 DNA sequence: TGTGCCATCGGGACCGGGACTAGCACAGATACGCAGTATTTT. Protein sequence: CAIGTGTSTDTQYF.

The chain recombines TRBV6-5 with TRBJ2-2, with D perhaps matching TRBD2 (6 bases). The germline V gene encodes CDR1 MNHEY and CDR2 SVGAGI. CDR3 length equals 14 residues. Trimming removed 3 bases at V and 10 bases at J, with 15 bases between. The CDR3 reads CASSYTGGVEELFF. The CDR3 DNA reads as TGTGCCAGCAGTTATACCGGGGGAGTGGAGGAGCTGTTTTTT.

Here the CDR3 DNA reads TGTGCCAGCAGCGTAGATCCACTAGCGGGGGGACCCTACGAGCAGTACTTC. Translating it yields CASSVDPLAGGPYEQYF. J is TRBJ2-7 and V is TRBV9; TRBD2 agrees at 12 bases. CDR3 length equals 17 residues. Germline CDR1 is SGDLS and CDR2 is YYNGEE. Germline trimming cut 0 bases from V and 2 bases from J; bases unmatched to any gene: 6.

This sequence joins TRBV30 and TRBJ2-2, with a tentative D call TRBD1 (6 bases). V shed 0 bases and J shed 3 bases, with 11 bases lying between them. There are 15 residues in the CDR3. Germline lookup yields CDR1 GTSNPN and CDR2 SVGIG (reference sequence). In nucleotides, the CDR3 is TGTGCCTGGAGTGTGCAGGGGTGGTACACCGGGGAGCTGTTTTTT. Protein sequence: CAWSVQGWYTGELFF. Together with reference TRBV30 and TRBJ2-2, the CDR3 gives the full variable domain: SQTIHQWPATLVQPVGSPLSLECTVEGTSNPNLYWYRQAAGRGLQLLFYSVGIGQISSEVPQNLSASRPQDRQFILSSKKLLLSDSGFYLCAWSVQGWYTGELFFGEGSRLTVL.

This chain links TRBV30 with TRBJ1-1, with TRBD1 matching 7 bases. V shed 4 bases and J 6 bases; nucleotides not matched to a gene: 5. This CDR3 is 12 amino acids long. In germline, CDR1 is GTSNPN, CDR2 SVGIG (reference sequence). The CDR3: CAWMGGGSEAFF. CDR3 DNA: TGTGCCTGGATGGGAGGGGGCTCTGAAGCTTTCTTT.

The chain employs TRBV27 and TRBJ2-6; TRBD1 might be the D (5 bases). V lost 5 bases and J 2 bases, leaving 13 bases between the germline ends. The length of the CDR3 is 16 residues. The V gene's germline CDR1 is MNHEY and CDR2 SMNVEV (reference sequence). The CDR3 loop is CASSPYSGTGANVLTF. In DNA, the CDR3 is TGTGCCAGCAGTCCCTACTCAGGGACTGGGGCCAACGTCCTGACTTTC.

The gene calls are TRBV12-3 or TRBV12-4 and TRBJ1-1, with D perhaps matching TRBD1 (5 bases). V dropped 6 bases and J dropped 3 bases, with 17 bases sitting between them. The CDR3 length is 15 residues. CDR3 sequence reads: CASSLDRLRDTEAFF. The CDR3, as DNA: TGTGCCAGCAGCCTGGATCGCCTCAGGGACACTGAAGCTTTCTTT.

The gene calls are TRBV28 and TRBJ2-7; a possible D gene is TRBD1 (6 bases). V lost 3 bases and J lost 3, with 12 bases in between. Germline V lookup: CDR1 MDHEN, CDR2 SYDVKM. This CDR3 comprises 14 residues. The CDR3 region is CASSFRDTNYEQYF. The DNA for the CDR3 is TGTGCCAGCAGTTTCCGGGACACCAACTACGAGCAGTACTTC.